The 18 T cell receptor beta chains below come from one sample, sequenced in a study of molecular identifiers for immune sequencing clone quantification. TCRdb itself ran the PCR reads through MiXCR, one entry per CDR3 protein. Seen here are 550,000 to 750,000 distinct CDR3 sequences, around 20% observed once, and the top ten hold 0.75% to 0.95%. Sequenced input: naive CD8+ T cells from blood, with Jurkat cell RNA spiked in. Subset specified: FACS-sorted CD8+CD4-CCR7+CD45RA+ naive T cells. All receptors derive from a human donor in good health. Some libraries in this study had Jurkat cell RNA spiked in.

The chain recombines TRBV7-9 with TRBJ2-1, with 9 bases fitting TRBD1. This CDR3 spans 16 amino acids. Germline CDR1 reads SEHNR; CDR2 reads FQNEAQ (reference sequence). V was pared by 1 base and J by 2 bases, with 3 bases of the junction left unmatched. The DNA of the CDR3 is TGTGCCAGCAGCTTAGACAGGGGGCCTGCCTACAATGAGCAGTTCTTC. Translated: CASSLDRGPAYNEQFF.

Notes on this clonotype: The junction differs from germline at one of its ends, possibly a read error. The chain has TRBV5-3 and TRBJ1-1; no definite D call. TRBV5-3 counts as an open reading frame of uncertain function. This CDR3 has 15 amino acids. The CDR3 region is CASSFDSPSDTEAFF. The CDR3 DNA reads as TGCGCCAGCAGCTTTGACTCTCCGAGCGACACTGAAGCTTTCTTT.

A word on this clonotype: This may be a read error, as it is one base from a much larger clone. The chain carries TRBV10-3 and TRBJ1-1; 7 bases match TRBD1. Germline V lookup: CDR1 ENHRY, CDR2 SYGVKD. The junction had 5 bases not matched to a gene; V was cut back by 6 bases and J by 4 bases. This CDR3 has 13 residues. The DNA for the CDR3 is TGTGCCATCAGACAGGCAGGGGGCACTGAAGCTTTCTTT. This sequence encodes CAIRQAGGTEAFF.

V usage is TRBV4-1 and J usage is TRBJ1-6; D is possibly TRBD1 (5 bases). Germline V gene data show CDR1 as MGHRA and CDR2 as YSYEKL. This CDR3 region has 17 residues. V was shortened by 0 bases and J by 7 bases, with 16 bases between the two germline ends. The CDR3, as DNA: TGCGCCAGCAGCCAAGAAAAGCCGGGACCAACCAATTCACCCCTCCACTTT. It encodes CASSQEKPGPTNSPLHF.

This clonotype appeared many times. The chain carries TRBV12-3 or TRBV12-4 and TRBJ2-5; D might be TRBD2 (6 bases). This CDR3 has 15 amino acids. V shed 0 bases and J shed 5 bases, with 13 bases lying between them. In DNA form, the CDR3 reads TGTGCCAGCAGTTTAGCGCGGGGCCTGGGGGAGACCCAGTACTTC. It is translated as CASSLARGLGETQYF.

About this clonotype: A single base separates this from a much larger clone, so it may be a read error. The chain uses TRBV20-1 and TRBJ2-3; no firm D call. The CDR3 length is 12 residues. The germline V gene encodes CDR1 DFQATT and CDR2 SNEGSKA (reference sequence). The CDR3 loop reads CSARVESPTQCF. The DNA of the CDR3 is TGCAGTGCTAGAGTTGAGAGTCCTACGCAGTGTTTT.

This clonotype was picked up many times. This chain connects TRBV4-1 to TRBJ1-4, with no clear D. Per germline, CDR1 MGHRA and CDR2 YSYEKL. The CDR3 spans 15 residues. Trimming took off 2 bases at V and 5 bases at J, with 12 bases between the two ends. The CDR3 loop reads CASSQQRTTNEKLFF. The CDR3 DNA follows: TGCGCCAGCAGCCAACAGCGGACTACCAATGAAAAACTGTTTTTT.

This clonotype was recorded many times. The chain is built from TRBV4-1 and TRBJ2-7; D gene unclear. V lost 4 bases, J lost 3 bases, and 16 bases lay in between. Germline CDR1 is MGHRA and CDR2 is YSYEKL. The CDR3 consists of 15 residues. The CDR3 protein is CASSRLDGEDYEQYF. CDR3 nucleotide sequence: TGCGCCAGCAGCCGATTGGACGGAGAGGACTACGAGCAGTACTTC.

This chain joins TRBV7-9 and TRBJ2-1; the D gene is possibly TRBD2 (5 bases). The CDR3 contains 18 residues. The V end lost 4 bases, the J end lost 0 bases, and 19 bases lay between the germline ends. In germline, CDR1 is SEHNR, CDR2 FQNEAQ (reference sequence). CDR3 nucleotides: TGTGCCAGCAGCTCCCCCGATGACGAGGGTAGCTCCTACAATGAGCAGTTCTTC. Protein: CASSSPDDEGSSYNEQFF.

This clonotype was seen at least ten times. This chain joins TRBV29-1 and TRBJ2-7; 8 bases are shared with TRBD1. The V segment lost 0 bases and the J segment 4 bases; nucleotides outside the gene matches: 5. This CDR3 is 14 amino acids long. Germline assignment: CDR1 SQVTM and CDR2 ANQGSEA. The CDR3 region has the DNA TGCAGCGTTGAAGATTCACAGGGGGGTTACGAGCAGTACTTC. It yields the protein CSVEDSQGGYEQYF.

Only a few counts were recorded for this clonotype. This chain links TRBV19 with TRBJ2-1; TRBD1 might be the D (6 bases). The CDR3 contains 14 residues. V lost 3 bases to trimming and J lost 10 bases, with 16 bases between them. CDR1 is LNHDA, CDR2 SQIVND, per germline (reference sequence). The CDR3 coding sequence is TGTGCCAGTAGTATCCTCACAGGGTCGGAGGAGCAGTTCTTC. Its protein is CASSILTGSEEQFF.

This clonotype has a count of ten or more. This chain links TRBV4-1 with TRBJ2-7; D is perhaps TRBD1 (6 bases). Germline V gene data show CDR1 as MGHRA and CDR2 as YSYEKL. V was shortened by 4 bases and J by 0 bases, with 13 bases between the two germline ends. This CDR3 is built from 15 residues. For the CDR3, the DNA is TGCGCCAGCAGCCCACGGGACACCAACTCCTACGAGCAGTACTTC. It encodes CASSPRDTNSYEQYF.

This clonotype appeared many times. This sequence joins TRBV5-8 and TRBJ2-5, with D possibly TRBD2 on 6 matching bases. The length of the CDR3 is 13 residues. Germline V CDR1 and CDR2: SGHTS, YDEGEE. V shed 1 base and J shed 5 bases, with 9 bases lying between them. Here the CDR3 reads CASSLLGGETQYF. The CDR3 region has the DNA TGTGCCAGCAGCTTGTTGGGGGGTGAGACCCAGTACTTC.

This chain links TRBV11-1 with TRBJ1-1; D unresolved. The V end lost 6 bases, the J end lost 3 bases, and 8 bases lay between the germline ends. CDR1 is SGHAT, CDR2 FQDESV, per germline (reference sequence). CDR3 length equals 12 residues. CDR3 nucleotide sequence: TGTGCCAGCAGGGGTCGAGACACTGAAGCTTTCTTT. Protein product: CASRGRDTEAFF.

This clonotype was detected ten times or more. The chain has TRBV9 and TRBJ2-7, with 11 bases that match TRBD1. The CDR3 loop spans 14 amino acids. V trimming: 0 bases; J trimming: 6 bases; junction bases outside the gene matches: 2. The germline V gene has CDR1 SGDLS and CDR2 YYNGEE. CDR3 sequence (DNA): TGTGCCAGCAGCGTAGGGACAGGGGGCGGCGAGCAGTACTTC. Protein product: CASSVGTGGGEQYF.

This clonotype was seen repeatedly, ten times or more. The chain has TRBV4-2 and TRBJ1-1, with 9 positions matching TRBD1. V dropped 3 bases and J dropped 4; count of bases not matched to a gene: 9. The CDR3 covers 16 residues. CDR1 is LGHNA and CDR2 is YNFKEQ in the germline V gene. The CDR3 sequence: CASSHPWTGEGTEAFF. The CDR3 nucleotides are TGTGCCAGCAGCCATCCCTGGACAGGGGAGGGCACTGAAGCTTTCTTT.

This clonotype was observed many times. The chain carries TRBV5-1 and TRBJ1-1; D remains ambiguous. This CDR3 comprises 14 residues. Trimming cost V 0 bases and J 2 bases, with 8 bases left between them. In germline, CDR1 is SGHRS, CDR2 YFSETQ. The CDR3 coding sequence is TGCGCCAGCAGCTTGGAGGCGGCAAACACTGAAGCTTTCTTT. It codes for CASSLEAANTEAFF.

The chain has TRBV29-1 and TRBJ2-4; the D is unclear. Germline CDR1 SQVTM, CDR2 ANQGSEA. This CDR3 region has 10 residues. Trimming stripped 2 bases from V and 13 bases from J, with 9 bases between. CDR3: CSVERNVQYF. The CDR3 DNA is TGCAGCGTTGAACGGAACGTGCAGTACTTC.